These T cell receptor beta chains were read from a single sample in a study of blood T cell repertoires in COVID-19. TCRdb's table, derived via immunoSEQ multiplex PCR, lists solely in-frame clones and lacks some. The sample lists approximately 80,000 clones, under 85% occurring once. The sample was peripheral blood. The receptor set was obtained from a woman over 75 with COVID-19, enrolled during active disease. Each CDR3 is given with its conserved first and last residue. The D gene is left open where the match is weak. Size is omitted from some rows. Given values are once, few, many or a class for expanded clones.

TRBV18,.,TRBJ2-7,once,CASSPLQDEQYF,TGTGCCAGCTCACCTCTTCAGGACGAGCAGTACTTC
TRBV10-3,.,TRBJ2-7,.,CAISESLRAYEQYF,TGTGCCATCAGTGAGTCGCTCAGGGCCTACGAGCAGTACTTC
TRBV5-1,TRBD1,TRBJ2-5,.,CASSITGGQETQYF,TGCGCCAGCAGTATTACAGGGGGGCAAGAGACCCAGTACTTC
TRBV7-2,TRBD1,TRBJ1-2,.,CASSFRGQGGYGYTF,TGTGCCAGCAGCTTTCGCGGACAGGGTGGCTATGGCTACACCTTC
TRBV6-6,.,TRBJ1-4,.,CASSLWGGYREKLFF,TGTGCCAGCAGTCTATGGGGCGGATATCGAGAAAAACTGTTTTTT
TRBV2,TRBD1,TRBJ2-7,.,CASLRDRGRGEQYF,TGTGCCAGTCTGCGGGACAGGGGGCGGGGAGAGCAGTACTTC
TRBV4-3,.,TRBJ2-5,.,CASSQDSTVLWRETQYF,TGCGCCAGCAGCCAAGATTCGACAGTACTTTGGCGAGAGACCCAGTACTTC
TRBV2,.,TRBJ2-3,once,CASSDVGDTQYF,TGTGCCAGCAGTGATGTCGGGGATACGCAGTATTTT
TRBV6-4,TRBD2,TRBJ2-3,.,CASTQRRAGGIDSGTDTQYF,TGTGCCAGCACCCAAAGGCGAGCGGGGGGGATCGACAGTGGCACAGATACGCAGTATTTT
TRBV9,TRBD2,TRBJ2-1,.,CASATSGGANEQFF,TGTGCCAGCGCAACTAGCGGGGGGGCCAATGAGCAGTTCTTC
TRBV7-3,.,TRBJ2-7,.,CASSLGHPYEQYF,TGTGCCAGCAGCTTAGGGCACCCCTACGAGCAGTACTTC
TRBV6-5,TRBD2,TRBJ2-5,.,CASSYVVGGWETQYF,TGTGCCAGCAGTTACGTTGTGGGGGGGTGGGAGACCCAGTACTTC
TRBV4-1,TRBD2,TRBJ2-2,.,CASRPGLAGVAGELFF,TGCGCCAGCAGACCTGGACTAGCGGGAGTTGCCGGGGAGCTGTTTTTT
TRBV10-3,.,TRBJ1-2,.,CAISESPGDPYGYTF,TGTGCCATCAGTGAGTCTCCAGGCGACCCGTATGGCTACACCTTC
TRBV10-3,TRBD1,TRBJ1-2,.,CAISRDRDYGYTF,TGTGCCATCAGCCGGGACAGGGACTATGGCTACACCTTC
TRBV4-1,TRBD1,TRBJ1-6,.,CASSMGQGARNSPLHF,TGCGCCAGCAGCATGGGACAGGGGGCGCGTAATTCACCCCTCCACTTT
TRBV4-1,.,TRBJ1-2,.,CASSQWGEGRNYGYTF,TGCGCCAGCAGCCAGTGGGGGGAGGGGCGCAACTATGGCTACACCTTC
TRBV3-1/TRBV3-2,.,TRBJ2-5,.,CASSQGPGGTQYF,TGTGCCAGCAGCCAAGGACCGGGTGGGACCCAGTACTTC
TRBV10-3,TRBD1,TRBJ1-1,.,CAIRATGGRDTEAFF,TGTGCCATCAGAGCGACAGGGGGTAGAGACACTGAAGCTTTCTTT
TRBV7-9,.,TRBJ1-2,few,CASQTGSYGYTF,TGTGCCAGCCAAACAGGGAGCTATGGCTACACCTTC
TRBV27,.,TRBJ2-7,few,CASGVGRGYFYEQYF,TGTGCCAGCGGCGTCGGCAGGGGTTACTTTTACGAGCAGTACTTC
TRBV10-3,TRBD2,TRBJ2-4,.,CAISSTSGSPENIQYF,TGTGCCATCAGCTCGACTAGCGGGAGCCCCGAAAACATTCAGTACTTC
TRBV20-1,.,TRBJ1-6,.,CSASGRSSYNSPLHF,TGCAGTGCTAGTGGGCGGAGCTCCTATAATTCACCCCTCCACTTT
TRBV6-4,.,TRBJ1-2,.,CASSPTYGYTF,TGTGCCAGCAGTCCTACGTATGGCTACACCTTC
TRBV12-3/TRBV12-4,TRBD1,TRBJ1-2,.,CASSRGQVGYTF,TGTGCCAGCAGTAGGGGACAGGTCGGCTACACCTTC
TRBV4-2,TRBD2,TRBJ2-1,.,CASSQDIAGADNEQFF,TGTGCCAGCAGCCAAGATATAGCGGGGGCCGACAATGAGCAGTTCTTC
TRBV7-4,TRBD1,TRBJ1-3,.,CASSTGARSGNTIYF,TGTGCCAGCAGCACAGGGGCCAGATCTGGAAACACCATATATTTT
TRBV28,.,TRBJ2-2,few,CASTVGAQTGELFF,TGTGCCAGCACGGTGGGAGCCCAAACCGGGGAGCTGTTTTTT
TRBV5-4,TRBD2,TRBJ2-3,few,CASSQPSGPTDTQYF,TGTGCCAGCAGCCAACCTAGCGGTCCCACAGATACGCAGTATTTT
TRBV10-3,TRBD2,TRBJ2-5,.,CATSGSEGQETQYF,TGTGCCACGAGCGGGAGTGAGGGCCAAGAGACCCAGTACTTC
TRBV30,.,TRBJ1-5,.,CAWSAGRSNQPQHF,TGTGCCTGGAGTGCAGGGCGTTCCAATCAGCCCCAGCATTTT
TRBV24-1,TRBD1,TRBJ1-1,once,CATSDTGGRTEAFF,TGTGCCACCAGTGACACAGGGGGCCGCACTGAAGCTTTCTTT
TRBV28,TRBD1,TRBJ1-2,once,CASSLRDRYYGYTF,TGTGCCAGCAGTCTGAGGGACAGGTACTATGGCTACACCTTC
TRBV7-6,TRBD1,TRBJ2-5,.,CASSSGQIGTQYF,TGTGCCAGCAGCTCGGGACAGATTGGGACCCAGTACTTC
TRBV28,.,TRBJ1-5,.,CASKTGQTRNQPQHF,TGTGCCAGCAAAACAGGGCAAACCAGGAATCAGCCCCAGCATTTT
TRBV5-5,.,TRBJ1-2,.,CASSRDLNGYTF,TGTGCCAGCAGCCGGGATTTAAATGGCTACACCTTC
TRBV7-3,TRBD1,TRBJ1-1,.,CASSRTGGNTEAFF,TGTGCCAGCAGCAGGACAGGAGGGAACACTGAAGCTTTCTTT
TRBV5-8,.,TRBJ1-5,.,CASTLEGRTQPQHF,TGTGCCAGCACCCTTGAGGGGAGGACTCAGCCCCAGCATTTT
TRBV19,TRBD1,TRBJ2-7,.,CASSIQGQGEYEQYF,TGTGCCAGTAGTATTCAAGGACAGGGGGAGTACGAGCAGTACTTC
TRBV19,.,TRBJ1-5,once,CATKSLGNSNQPQHF,TGTGCCACTAAATCGCTCGGGAATAGCAATCAGCCCCAGCATTTT
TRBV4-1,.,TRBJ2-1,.,CASSQDRLANNEQFF,TGCGCCAGCAGCCAAGATCGACTGGCTAACAATGAGCAGTTCTTC
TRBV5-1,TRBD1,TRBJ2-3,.,CASSFDRVTDTQYF,TGCGCCAGCAGCTTCGACAGGGTCACAGATACGCAGTATTTT
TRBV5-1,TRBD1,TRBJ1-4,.,CASSLALTTGSFNEKLFF,TGCGCCAGCAGCCTGGCATTGACGACAGGGTCATTCAATGAAAAACTGTTTTTT
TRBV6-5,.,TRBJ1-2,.,CASQLLLSYGYTF,TGTGCCAGCCAGTTGCTACTAAGCTATGGCTACACCTTC
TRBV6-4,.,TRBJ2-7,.,CASPGYCRFRQQYF,TGTGCCAGCCCGGGGTACTGTAGGTTTCGTCAGCAGTACTTC
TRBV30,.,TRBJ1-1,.,CAWCQGSHTEAFF,TGTGCCTGGTGTCAGGGATCCCACACTGAAGCTTTCTTT
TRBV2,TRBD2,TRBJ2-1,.,CASRTSGLYNEQFF,TGTGCCTCCCGGACTAGCGGGTTATACAATGAGCAGTTCTTC
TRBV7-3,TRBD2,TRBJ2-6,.,CASSLVAGGPGANVLTF,TGTGCCAGCAGCTTAGTAGCGGGGGGCCCTGGGGCCAACGTCCTGACTTTC
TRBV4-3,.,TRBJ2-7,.,CASSQDRGGGAMLEQYF,TGCGCCAGCAGCCAAGATAGGGGAGGGGGGGCAATGTTAGAGCAGTACTTC
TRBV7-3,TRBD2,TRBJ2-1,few,CASSLIRSSGGENEQFF,TGTGCCAGCAGCTTAATTCGGTCTAGCGGGGGGGAGAATGAGCAGTTCTTC
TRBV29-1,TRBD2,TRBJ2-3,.,CSVEYRTSGTDTQYF,TGCAGCGTTGAATATAGGACTAGCGGCACAGATACGCAGTATTTT
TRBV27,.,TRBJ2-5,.,CASSLRRGETQYF,TGTGCCAGCAGTTTAAGACGGGGAGAGACCCAGTACTTC
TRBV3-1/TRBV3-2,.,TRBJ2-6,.,CASSQDSSGANVLTF,TGTGCCAGCAGCCAGGACAGCTCTGGGGCCAACGTCCTGACTTTC